This T cell receptor beta chain was obtained from a study of blood T cells in healthy people across ages. Findings and caveats of the study: Investigators treated diversity estimates from one million T cells as underestimates.

CDR3 length: 16 residues. V dropped 4 bases and J dropped 0 bases, with 15 bases sitting between them. Regarding this clonotype: Its target is unknown.

It was 9.5 to 10 milliliters of peripheral blood that were drawn from each donor. Total RNA, at least 6 micrograms per sample, came from PBMCs. The second PCR ran roughly 6 to 11 cycles with a sample-barcoded 5' primer and J-beta primers. Each cDNA molecule, via a template-switch adaptor with 12 random nucleotides, was tagged. One entry per CDR3 protein, called by TCRdb with MiXCR from the 5' RACE reads. This table has nearly 800,000 distinct CDR3 sequences, 45% to 70% appearing once. The chain couples TRBV12-3 or TRBV12-4 to TRBJ1-1; tentative D call: TRBD1 (6 bases). The TCR originated in a man aged 40-50 years in good health. Input material: blood. Here the CDR3 DNA reads TGTGCCAGCAGTTCCCACCCAGGGGAGCTGAACACTGAAGCTTTCTTT. Residues: CASSSHPGELNTEAFF.